This TCR beta chain was captured in a study of blood T cell repertoires in COVID-19. Overall study: Sources were T cells, B-cell-depleted T cells, or PBMCs; the material itself was cDNA or gDNA.

The V and J ends lost 9 bases and 0 bases, in that order; junction bases with no gene match: 8. This CDR3 has 17 amino acids. Germline CDR1 and CDR2: KGHDR and SFDVKD. Cohorts were based on clinical histories the participants reported. A COVID-19 case was met by exposed participants within 2 weeks before study entry. Repertoires were generated with immunoSEQ multiplex PCR, while TCRdb's copy carries only in-frame clones and drops some. The sample records fewer than 250,000 clones, approximately 90% being singletons. The receptor was isolated from a man in his forties or fifties who had been exposed to COVID-19. This chain joins TRBV24-1 and TRBJ2-6; 9 bases fit TRBD1. The specimen sequenced was PBMCs or T cells enriched from blood (not recorded which). The CDR3 bases are TGTGCCACCGATGGGGGGGACAGGGCCTCTGGGGCCAACGTCCTGACTTTC. As protein: CATDGGDRASGANVLTF.